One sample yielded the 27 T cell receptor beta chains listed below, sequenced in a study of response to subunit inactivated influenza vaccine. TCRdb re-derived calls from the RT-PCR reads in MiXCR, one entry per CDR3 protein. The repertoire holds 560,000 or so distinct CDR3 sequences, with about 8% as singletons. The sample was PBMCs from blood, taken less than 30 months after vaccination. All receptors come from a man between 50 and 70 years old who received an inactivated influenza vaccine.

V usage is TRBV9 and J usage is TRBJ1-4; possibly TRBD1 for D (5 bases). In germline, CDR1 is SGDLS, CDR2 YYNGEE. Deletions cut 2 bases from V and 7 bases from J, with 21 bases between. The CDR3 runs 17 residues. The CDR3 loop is CASSVGGGGHLTEKLFF. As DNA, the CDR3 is TGTGCCAGCAGCGTTGGAGGTGGGGGTCATCTCACTGAAAAACTGTTTTTT.

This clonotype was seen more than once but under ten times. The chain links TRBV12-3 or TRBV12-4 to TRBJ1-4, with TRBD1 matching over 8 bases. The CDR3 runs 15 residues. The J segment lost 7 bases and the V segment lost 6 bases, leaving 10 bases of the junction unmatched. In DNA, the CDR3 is TGTGCCAGCAGGGAGACAGGGGCGGCGGGTGAAAAACTGTTTTTT. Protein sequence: CASRETGAAGEKLFF.

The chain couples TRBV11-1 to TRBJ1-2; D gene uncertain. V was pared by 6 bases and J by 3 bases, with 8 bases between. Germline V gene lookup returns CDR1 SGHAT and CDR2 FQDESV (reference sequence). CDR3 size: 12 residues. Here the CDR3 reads CASSQRDYGYTF. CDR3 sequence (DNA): TGTGCCAGCAGTCAAAGAGACTATGGCTACACCTTC.

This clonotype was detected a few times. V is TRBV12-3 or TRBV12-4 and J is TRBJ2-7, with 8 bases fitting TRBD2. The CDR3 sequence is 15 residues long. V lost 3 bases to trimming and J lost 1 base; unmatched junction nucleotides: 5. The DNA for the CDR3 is TGTGCCAGCAGTTTTCGGCGGGAGGCTTCCTACGAGCAGTACTTC. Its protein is CASSFRREASYEQYF.

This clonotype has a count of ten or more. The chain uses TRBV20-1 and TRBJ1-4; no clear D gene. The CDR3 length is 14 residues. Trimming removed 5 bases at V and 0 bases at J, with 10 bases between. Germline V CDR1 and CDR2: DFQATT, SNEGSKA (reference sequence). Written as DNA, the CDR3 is TGCAGTGCTCCGTACGGTGCAACTAATGAAAAACTGTTTTTT. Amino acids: CSAPYGATNEKLFF.

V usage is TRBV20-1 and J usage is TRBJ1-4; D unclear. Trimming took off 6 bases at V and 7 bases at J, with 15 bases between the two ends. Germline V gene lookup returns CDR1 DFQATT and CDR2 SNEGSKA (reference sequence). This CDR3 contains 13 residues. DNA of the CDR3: TGCAGTGCAACCGGGCCTGGGGTTGAAAAACTGTTTTTT. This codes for CSATGPGVEKLFF.

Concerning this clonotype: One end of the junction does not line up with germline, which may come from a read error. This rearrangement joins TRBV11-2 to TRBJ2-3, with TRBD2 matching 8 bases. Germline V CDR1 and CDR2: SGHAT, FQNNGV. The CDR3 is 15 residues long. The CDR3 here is CASRLAGTSTDTQYF. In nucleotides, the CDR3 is TGTGCCAGCAGGTTAGCGGGGACATCCACAGATACGCAGTATTTT.

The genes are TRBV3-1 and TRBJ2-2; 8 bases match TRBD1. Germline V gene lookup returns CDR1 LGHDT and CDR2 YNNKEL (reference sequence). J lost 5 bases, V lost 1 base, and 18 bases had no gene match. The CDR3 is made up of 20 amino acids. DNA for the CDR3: TGTGCCAGCAGCCAAGGTGTGCTGGCCAGGGGGCCCAGAGGGACCGGGGAGCTGTTTTTT. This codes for CASSQGVLARGPRGTGELFF. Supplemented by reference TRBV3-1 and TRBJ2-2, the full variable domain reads DTAVSQTPKYLVTQMGNDKSIKCEQNLGHDTMYWYKQDSKKFLKIMFSYNNKELIINETVPNRFSPKSPDKAHLNLHINSLELGDSAVYFCASSQGVLARGPRGTGELFFGEGSRLTVL.

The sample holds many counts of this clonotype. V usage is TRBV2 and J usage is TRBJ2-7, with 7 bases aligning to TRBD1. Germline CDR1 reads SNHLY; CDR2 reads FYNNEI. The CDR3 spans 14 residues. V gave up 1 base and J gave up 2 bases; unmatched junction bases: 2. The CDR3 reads CASSEGQGAYEQYF. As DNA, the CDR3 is TGTGCCAGCAGTGAAGGACAGGGAGCCTACGAGCAGTACTTC.

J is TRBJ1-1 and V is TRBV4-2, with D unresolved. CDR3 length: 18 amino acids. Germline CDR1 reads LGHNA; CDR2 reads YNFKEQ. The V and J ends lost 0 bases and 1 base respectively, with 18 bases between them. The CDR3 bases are TGTGCCAGCAGCCAAGAAGGTGCAGTATGGGTGGGGAACACTGAAGCTTTCTTT. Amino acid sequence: CASSQEGAVWVGNTEAFF.

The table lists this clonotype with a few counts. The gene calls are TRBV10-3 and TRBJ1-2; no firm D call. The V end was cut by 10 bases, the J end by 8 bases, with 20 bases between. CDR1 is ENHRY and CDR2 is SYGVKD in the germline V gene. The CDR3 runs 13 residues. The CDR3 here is CATDPATEGGYTF. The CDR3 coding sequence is TGTGCCACCGACCCCGCCACCGAGGGCGGCTACACCTTC.

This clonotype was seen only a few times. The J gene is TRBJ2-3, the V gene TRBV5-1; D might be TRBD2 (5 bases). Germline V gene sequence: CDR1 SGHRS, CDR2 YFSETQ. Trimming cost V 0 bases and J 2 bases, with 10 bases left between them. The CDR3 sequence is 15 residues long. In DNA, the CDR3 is TGCGCCAGCAGCTTGGATGCTAGCTCCACAGATACGCAGTATTTT. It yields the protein CASSLDASSTDTQYF.

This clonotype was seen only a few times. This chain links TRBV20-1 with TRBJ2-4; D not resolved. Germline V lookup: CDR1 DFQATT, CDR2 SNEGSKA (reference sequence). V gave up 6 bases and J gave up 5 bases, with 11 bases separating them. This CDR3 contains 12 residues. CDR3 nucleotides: TGCAGTGCAACTACAGCAGAAAACATTCAGTACTTC. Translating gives CSATTAENIQYF.

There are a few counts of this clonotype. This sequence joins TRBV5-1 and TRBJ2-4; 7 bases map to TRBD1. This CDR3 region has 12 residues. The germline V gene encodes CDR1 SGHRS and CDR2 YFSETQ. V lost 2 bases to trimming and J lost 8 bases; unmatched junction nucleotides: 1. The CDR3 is CASSFGTDIQYF. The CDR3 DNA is TGCGCCAGCAGCTTCGGGACAGACATTCAGTACTTC.

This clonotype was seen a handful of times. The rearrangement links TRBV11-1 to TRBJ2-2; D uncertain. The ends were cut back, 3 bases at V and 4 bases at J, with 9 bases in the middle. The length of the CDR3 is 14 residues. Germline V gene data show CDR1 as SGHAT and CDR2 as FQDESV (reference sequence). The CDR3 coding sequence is TGTGCCAGCAGCTTGAGCGAACTCACCGGGGAGCTGTTTTTT. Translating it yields CASSLSELTGELFF. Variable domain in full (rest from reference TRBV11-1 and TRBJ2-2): EAEVAQSPRYKITEKSQAVAFWCDPISGHATLYWYRQILGQGPELLVQFQDESVVDDSQLPKDRFSAERLKGVDSTLKIQPAELGDSAMYLCASSLSELTGELFFGEGSRLTVL.

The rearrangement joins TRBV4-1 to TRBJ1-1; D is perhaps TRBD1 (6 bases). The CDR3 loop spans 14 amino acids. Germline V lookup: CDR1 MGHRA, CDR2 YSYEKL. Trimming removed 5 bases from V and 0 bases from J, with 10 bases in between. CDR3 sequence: CASSVQGMNTEAFF. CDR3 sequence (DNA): TGCGCCAGCAGCGTACAGGGCATGAACACTGAAGCTTTCTTT.

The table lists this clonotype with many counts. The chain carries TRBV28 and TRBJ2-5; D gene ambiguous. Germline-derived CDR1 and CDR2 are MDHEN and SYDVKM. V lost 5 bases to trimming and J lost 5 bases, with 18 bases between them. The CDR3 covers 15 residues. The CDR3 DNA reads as TGTGCCAGCAGTCCAGCCGGTGCGGCCGGGGAGACCCAGTACTTC. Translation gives CASSPAGAAGETQYF. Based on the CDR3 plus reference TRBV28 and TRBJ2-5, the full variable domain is DVKVTQSSRYLVKRTGEKVFLECVQDMDHENMFWYRQDPGLGLRLIYFSYDVKMKEKGDIPEGYSVSREKKERFSLILESASTNQTSMYLCASSPAGAAGETQYFGPGTRLLVL.

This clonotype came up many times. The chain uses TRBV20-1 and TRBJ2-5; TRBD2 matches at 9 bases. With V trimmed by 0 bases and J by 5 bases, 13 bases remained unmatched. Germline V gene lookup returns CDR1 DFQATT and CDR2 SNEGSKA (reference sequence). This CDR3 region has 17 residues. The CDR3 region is CSARDLKAGGRRETQYF. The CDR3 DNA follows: TGCAGTGCTAGAGATCTTAAAGCGGGAGGACGTAGGGAGACCCAGTACTTC.

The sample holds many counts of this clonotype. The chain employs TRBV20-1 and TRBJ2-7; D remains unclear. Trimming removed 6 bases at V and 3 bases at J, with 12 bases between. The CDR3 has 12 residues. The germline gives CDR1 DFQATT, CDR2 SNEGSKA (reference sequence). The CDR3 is CSADKFNYEQYF. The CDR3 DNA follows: TGCAGTGCCGACAAGTTTAACTACGAGCAGTACTTC.

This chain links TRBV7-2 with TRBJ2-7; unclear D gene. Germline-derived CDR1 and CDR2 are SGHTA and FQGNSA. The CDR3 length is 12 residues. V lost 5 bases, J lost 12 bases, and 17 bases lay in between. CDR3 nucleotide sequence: TGTGCCAGCAGCCACGGCCCGTATCCCCCGTACTTC. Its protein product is CASSHGPYPPYF.

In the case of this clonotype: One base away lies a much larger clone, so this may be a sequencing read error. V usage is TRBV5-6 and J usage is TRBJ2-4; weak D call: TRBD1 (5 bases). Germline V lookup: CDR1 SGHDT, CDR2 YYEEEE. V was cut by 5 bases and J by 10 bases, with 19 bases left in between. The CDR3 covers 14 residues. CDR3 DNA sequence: TGTGCCAGCAGGTTGATGACAGCACGTAAGATTCAGTACTTC. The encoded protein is CASRLMTARKIQYF.

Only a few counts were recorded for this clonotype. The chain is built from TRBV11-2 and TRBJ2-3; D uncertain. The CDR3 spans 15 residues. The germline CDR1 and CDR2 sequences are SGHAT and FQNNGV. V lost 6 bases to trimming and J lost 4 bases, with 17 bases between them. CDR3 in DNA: TGTGCCAGCAGTGCCCTAGGGATGAGCGCAGATACGCAGTATTTT. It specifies CASSALGMSADTQYF.

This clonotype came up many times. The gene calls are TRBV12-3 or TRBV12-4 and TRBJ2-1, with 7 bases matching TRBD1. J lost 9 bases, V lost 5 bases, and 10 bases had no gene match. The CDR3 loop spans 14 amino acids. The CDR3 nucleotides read TGTGCCAGCAGTCCGCGACAGGGTTGGACTGAGCAGTTCTTC. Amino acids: CASSPRQGWTEQFF.

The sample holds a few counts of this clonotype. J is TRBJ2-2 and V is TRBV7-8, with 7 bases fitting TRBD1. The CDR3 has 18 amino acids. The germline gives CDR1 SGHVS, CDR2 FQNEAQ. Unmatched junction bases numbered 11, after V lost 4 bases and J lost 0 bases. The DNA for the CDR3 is TGTGCCAGCAGCTACTCCCACAGGGGAACGACGAACACCGGGGAGCTGTTTTTT. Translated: CASSYSHRGTTNTGELFF.

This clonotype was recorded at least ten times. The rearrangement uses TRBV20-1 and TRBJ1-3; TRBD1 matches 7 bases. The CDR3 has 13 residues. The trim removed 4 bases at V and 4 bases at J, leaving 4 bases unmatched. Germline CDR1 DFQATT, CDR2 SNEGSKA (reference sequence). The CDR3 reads CSAKDRRGNTIYF. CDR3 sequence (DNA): TGCAGTGCTAAGGACAGGCGGGGAAACACCATATATTTT.

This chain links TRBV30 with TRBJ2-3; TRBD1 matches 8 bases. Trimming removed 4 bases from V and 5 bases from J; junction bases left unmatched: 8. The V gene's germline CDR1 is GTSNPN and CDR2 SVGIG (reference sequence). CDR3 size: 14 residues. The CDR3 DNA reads TGTGCCTGGACACCCGGGACAGGAGGAGATACGCAGTATTTT. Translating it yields CAWTPGTGGDTQYF.

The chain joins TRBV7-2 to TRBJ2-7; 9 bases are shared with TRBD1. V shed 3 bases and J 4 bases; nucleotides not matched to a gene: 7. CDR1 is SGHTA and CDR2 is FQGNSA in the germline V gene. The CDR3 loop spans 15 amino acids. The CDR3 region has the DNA TGTGCCAGCAGCTTGGGGGACAGGGATTTATACGAGCAGTACTTC. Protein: CASSLGDRDLYEQYF.